This T cell receptor beta chain was captured in a study of cytomegalovirus exposure and HLA in healthy donors. Turning to the study itself: Inside one of the first data releases sat 85 million or so unique TCRs taken from HLA-typed donors.

Findings and caveats of the study: Donors were assumed by presence/absence analyses to have roughly uniform sequencing depth.

In the case of this clone: What it binds is not known.

The primer mix had 60 Vbeta and 13 Jbeta primers. Libraries were prepared by immunoSEQ multiplex PCR; TCRdb keeps only in-frame clonotypes and omits some of them. The table includes around 130,000 clones, roughly 75% detected once. Trimming shortened V by 4 bases and J by 0 bases, and 13 bases separated the two germline ends. Germline V CDR1 and CDR2: SGHRS, YFSETQ. The CDR3 runs 15 residues. Sequencing was carried out using PBMCs. The chain combines TRBV5-1 with TRBJ1-1; weak D call: TRBD1 (6 bases). The clonotype was recovered from a man aged 25 to 45 in good health and CMV-seronegative. The CDR3 spells CASSAGQSMNTEAFF. Here the CDR3 DNA reads TGCGCCAGCAGCGCCGGACAGAGCATGAACACTGAAGCTTTCTTT.